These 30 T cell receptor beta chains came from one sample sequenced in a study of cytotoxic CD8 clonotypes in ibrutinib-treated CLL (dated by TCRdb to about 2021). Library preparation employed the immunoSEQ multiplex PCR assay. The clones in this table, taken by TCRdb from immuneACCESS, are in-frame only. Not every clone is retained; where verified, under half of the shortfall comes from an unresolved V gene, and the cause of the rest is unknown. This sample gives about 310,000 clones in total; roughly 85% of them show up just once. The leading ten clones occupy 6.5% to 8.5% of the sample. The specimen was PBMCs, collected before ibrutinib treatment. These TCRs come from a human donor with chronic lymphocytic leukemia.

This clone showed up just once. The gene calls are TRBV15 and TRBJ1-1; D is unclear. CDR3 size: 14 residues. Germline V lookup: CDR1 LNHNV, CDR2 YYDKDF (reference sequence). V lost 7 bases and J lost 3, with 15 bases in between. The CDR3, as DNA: TGTGCCACCAATCTAAAAGGGTTAGACACTGAAGCTTTCTTT. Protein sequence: CATNLKGLDTEAFF.

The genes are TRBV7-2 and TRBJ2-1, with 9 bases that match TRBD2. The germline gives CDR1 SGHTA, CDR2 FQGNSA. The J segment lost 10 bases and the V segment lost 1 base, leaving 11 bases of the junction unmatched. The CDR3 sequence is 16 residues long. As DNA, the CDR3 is TGTGCCAGCAGCTTAGGGTTTAGCGGGAGAGGTAGGGAGCAGTTCTTC. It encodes CASSLGFSGRGREQFF.

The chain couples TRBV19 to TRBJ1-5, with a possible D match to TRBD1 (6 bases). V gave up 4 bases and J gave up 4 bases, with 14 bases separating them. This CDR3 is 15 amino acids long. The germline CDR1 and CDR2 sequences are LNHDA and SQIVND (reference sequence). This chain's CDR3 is CASSTNPQGNQPQHF. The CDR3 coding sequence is TGTGCCAGTAGTACTAACCCCCAGGGGAATCAGCCCCAGCATTTT.

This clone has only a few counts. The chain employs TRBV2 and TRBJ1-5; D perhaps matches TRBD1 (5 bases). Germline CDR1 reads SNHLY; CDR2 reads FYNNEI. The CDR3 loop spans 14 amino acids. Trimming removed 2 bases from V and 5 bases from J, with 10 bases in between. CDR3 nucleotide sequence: TGTGCCAGCAGTGAATCACAGGATTATCAGCCCCAGCATTTT. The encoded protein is CASSESQDYQPQHF. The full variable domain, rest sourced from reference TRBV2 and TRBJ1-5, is EPEVTQTPSHQVTQMGQEVILRCVPISNHLYFYWYRQILGQKVEFLVSFYNNEISEKSEIFDDQFSVERPDGSNFTLKIRSTKLEDSAMYFCASSESQDYQPQHFGDGTRLSIL.

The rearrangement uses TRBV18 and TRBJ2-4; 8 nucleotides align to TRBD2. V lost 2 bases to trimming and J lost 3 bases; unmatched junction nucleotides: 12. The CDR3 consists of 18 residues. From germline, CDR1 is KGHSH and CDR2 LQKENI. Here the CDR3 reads CASSPVRYLAGDKNIQYF. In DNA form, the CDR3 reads TGTGCCAGCTCACCAGTGCGTTATCTAGCGGGTGACAAAAACATTCAGTACTTC.

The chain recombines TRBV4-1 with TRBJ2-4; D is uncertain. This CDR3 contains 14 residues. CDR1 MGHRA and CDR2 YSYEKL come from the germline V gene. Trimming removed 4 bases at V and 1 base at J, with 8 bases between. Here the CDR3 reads CASSPTIAKNIQYF. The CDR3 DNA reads TGCGCCAGCAGCCCAACAATCGCCAAAAACATTCAGTACTTC.

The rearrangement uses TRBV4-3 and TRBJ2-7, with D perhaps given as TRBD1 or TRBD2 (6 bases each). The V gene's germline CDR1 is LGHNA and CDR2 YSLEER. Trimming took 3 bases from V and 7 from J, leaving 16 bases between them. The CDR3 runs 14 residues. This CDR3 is CASSQVGGPGEQYF. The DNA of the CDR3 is TGCGCCAGCAGCCAGGTCGGGGGCCCCGGGGAGCAGTACTTC.

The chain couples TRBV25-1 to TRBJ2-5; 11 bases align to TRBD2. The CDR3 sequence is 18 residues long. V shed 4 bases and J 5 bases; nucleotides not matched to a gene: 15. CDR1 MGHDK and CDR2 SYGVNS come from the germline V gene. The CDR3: CASSATPGTSGFGETQYF. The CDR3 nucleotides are TGTGCCAGCAGTGCCACTCCCGGGACTAGCGGCTTCGGTGAGACCCAGTACTTC. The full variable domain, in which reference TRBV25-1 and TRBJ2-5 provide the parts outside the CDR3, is EADIYQTPRYLVIGTGKKITLECSQTMGHDKMYWYQQDPGMELHLIHYSYGVNSTEKGDLSSESTVSRIRTEHFPLTLESARPSHTSQYLCASSATPGTSGFGETQYFGPGTRLLVL.

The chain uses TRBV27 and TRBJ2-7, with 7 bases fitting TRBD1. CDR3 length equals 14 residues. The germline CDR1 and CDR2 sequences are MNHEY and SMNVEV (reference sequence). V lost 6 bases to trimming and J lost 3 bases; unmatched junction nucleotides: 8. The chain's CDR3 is CASRRTGFNYEQYF. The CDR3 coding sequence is TGTGCCAGCAGGCGGACAGGATTCAACTACGAGCAGTACTTC.

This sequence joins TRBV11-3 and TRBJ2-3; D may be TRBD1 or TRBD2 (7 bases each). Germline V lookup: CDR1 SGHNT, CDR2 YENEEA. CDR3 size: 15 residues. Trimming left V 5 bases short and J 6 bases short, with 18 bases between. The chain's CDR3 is CASSHKAGQRDTQYF. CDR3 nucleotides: TGTGCCAGCAGCCACAAAGCGGGACAGAGGGATACGCAGTATTTT.

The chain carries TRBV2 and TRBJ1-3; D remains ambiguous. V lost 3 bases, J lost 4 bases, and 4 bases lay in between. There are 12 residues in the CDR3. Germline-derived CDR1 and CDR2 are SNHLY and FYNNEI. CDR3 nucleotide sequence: TGTGCCAGCAGTGAGTCCGGAAACACCATATATTTT. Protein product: CASSESGNTIYF. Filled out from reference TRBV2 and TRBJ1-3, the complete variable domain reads EPEVTQTPSHQVTQMGQEVILRCVPISNHLYFYWYRQILGQKVEFLVSFYNNEISEKSEIFDDQFSVERPDGSNFTLKIRSTKLEDSAMYFCASSESGNTIYFGEGSWLTVV.

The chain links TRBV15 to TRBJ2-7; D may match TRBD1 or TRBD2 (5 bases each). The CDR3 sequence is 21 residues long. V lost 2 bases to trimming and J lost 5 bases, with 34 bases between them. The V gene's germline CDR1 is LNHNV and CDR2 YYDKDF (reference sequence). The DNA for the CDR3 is TGTGCCACCAGCAGAAAACCCCCGGGACCGAGGACTTCAGTAGCGTTCCACGAGCAGTACTTC. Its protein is CATSRKPPGPRTSVAFHEQYF.

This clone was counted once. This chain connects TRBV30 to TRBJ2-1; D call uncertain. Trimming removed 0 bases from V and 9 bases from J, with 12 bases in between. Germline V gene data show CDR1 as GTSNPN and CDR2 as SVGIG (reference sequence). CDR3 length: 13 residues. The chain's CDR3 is CAWSVVGGREQFF. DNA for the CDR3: TGTGCCTGGAGTGTAGTAGGCGGTCGTGAGCAGTTCTTC.

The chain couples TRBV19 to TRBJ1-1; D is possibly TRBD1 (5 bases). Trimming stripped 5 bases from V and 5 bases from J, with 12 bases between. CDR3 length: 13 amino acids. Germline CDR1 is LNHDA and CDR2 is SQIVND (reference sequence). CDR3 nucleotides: TGTGCCAGTAGTTTCCAAGGGGCGACTGAAGCTTTCTTT. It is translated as CASSFQGATEAFF.

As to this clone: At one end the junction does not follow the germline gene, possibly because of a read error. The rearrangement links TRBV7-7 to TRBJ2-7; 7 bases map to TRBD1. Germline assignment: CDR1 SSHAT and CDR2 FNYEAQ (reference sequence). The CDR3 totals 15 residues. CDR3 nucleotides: TGTGCTAGCAGCTTAAACTTCGGACAGGACTCCGAGCAGTACTTC. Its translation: CASSLNFGQDSEQYF.

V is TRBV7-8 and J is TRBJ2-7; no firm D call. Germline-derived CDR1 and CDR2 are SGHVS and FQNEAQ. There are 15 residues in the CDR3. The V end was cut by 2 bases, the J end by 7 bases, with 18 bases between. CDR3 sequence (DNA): TGTGCCAGCAGCTTAAGGGTTCCCCTAATCGGGGAGCAGTACTTC. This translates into CASSLRVPLIGEQYF.

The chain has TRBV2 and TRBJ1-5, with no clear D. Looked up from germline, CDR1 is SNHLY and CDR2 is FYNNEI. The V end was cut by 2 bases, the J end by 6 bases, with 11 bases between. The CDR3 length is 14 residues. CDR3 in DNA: TGTGCCAGCAGTGAATTGGTGGGAATTCAGCCCCAGCATTTT. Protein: CASSELVGIQPQHF. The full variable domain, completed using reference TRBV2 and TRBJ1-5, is EPEVTQTPSHQVTQMGQEVILRCVPISNHLYFYWYRQILGQKVEFLVSFYNNEISEKSEIFDDQFSVERPDGSNFTLKIRSTKLEDSAMYFCASSELVGIQPQHFGDGTRLSIL.

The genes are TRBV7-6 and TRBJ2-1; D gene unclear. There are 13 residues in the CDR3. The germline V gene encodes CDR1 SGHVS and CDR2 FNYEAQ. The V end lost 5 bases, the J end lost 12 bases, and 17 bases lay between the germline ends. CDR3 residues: CASSPPNWGGQFF. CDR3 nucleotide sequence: TGTGCCAGCAGCCCGCCGAATTGGGGTGGGCAGTTCTTC.

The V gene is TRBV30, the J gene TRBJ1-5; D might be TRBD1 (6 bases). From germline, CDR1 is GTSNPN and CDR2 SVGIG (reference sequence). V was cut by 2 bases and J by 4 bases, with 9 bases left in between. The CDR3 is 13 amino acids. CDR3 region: CAWSLQGNQPQHF. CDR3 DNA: TGTGCCTGGAGTCTCCAGGGGAATCAGCCCCAGCATTTT.

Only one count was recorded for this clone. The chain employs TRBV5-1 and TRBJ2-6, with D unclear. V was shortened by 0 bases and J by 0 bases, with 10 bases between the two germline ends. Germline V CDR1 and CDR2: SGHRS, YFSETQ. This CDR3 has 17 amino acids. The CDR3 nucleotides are TGCGCCAGCAGCTTGGTTTTAGGGATCTCTGGGGCCAACGTCCTGACTTTC. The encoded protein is CASSLVLGISGANVLTF.

The CDR3 spells CSVGGLAGVGGAYEQYF. The CDR3 coding sequence is TGCAGCGTTGGGGGACTAGCGGGAGTCGGGGGAGCCTACGAGCAGTACTTC. The rearrangement uses TRBV29-1 and TRBJ2-7; TRBD2 agrees at 14 bases. CDR3 length equals 17 residues. Looked up from germline, CDR1 is SQVTM and CDR2 is ANQGSEA. V shed 4 bases and J 2 bases; nucleotides not matched to a gene: 10.

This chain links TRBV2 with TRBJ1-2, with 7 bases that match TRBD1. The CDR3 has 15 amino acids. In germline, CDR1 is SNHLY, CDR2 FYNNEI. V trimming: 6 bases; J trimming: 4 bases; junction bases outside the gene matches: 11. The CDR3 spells CASRPGQTTSYGYTF. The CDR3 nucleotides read TGTGCCAGCAGACCGGGACAGACCACCTCCTATGGCTACACCTTC.

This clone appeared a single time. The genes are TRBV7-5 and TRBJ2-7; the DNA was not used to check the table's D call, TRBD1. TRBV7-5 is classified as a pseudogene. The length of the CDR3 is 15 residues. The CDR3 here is CVRSDSGQGTYEQYF. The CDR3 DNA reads TGTGTCAGAAGCGATTCCGGACAGGGGACCTACGAGCAGTACTTC.

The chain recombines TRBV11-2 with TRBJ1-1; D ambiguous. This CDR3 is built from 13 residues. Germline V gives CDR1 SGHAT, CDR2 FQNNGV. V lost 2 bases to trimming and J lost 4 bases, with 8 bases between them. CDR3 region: CASSLIPITEAFF. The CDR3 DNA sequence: TGTGCCAGCAGCTTAATTCCTATCACTGAAGCTTTCTTT.

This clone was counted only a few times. The CDR3 DNA reads TGTGCCACCCTAGACAGTACCTACGAGCAGTACTTC. Protein: CATLDSTYEQYF. This rearrangement joins TRBV2 to TRBJ2-7; maybe TRBD1 (5 bases). With 10 bases removed from V and 2 bases from J, the gap between germline ends came to 12 bases. Per germline, CDR1 SNHLY and CDR2 FYNNEI. This CDR3 has 12 residues.

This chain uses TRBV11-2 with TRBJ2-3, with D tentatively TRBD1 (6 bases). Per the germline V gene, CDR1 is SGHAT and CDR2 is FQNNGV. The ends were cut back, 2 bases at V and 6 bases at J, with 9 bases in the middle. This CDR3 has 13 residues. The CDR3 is CASSLQGMDTQYF. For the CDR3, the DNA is TGTGCCAGCAGCTTACAGGGGATGGATACGCAGTATTTT.

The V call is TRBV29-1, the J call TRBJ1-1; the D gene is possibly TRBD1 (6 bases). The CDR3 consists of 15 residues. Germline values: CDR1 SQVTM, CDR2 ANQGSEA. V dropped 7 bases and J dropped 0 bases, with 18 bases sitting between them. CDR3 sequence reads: CSGRKRQDMNTEAFF. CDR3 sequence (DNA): TGCAGCGGGAGGAAAAGACAGGACATGAACACTGAAGCTTTCTTT.

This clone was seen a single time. CDR3 nucleotides: TGTGCCAGCAGTAGTAGCGGGAGTCCAGGGGAGACCCAGTACTTC. This encodes CASSSSGSPGETQYF. This chain uses TRBV7-3 with TRBJ2-5, with TRBD2 identical over 9 bases. This CDR3 is built from 15 residues. Trimming cost V 6 bases and J 5 bases; bases outside gene matches: 10. CDR1 is SGHTA, CDR2 FQGTGA, per germline.

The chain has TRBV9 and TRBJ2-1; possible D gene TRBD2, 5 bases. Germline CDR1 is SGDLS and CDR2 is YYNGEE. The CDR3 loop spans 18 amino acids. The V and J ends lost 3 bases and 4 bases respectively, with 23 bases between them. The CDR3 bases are TGTGCCAGCAGCGGAAACAACGTAGGTTTGGACTCGTACAATGAGCAGTTCTTC. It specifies CASSGNNVGLDSYNEQFF. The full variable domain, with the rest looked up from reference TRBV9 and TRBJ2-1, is DSGVTQTPKHLITATGQRVTLRCSPRSGDLSVYWYQQSLDQGLQFLIQYYNGEERAKGNILERFSAQQFPDLHSELNLSSLELGDSALYFCASSGNNVGLDSYNEQFFGPGTRLTVL.

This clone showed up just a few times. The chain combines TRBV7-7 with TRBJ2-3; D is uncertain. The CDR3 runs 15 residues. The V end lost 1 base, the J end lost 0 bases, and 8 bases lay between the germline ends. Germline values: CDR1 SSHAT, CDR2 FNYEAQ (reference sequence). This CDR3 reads CASSLGPPSTDTQYF. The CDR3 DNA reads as TGTGCCAGCAGCTTAGGCCCCCCGAGCACAGATACGCAGTATTTT.